The 20 T cell receptor beta chains listed next were all sequenced from one sample in a study of cytomegalovirus exposure and HLA in healthy donors (dated 2017 in TCRdb). Receptor libraries were prepared by the immunoSEQ multiplex PCR assay. For the multiplex PCR, a mixture combining 60 forward primers for TCR Vbeta segments and 13 reverse primers for TCR Jbeta segments was used. Here the immuneACCESS table is served through TCRdb, limited to in-frame sequences with V and J called. Missing clones are a known gap in these copies; in checked studies unresolved V genes cover under half, and the rest lacks a known reason. The sample records 110,000 to 150,000 clones, roughly four fifths of which are singletons. Around 9.1% of the sample is held by the ten biggest clonotypes. Sequencing input: PBMCs. Every receptor here comes from a woman aged 45-65 years in good health and CMV-seropositive.

This clone has a handful of counts. The V gene is TRBV6-7, the J gene TRBJ1-3; 7 positions match TRBD1. TRBV6-7 is flagged as an ORF with uncertain function. Trimming removed 4 bases from V and 0 bases from J; junction bases left unmatched: 6. The CDR3 has 16 residues. The CDR3 bases are TGTGCCAGCAGTTCATGTAGACAGGGCTCTGGAAACACCATATATTTT. It translates to CASSSCRQGSGNTIYF.

The gene calls are TRBV5-1 and TRBJ2-3; a weak D match, TRBD2 (6 bases). This CDR3 is built from 17 residues. Trimming left V 3 bases short and J 0 bases short, with 17 bases between. CDR1 is SGHRS and CDR2 is YFSETQ in the germline V gene. CDR3 coding DNA: TGCGCCAGCAGCTCACACGGGGGAGCAGCTAGCACAGATACGCAGTATTTT. Translating gives CASSSHGGAASTDTQYF.

This clone has more than one count but fewer than ten. DNA of the CDR3: TGTGCCAGCTCACCCGCCGGACAGGCTAACTATGGCTACACCTTC. This codes for CASSPAGQANYGYTF. The gene calls are TRBV18 and TRBJ1-2; TRBD1 aligns across 7 bases. This CDR3 is 15 amino acids long. V lost 3 bases and J lost 0; bases outside the gene matches: 4. Germline V CDR1 and CDR2: KGHSH, LQKENI.

J is TRBJ2-2 and V is TRBV12-5, with 12 bases identical to TRBD2. This CDR3 is 18 amino acids long. Germline CDR1 reads LGHNT; CDR2 reads FRNRAP. Trimming removed 4 bases from V and 5 bases from J; junction bases left unmatched: 11. The DNA for the CDR3 is TGTGCTAGTGGTTCTCCCGGGGGACTAGCGGGTGATACCGGGGAGCTGTTTTTT. This codes for CASGSPGGLAGDTGELFF.

The rearrangement links TRBV18 to TRBJ1-3; the match to TRBD1 covers 8 bases. CDR3 size: 15 residues. Germline CDR1 and CDR2: KGHSH and LQKENI. With 2 bases clipped from V and 7 bases from J, the junction kept 7 bases outside the gene matches. The CDR3 sequence is CASSPTGGEGNTIYF. The CDR3 bases are TGTGCCAGCTCACCAACAGGGGGTGAAGGCAACACCATATATTTT.

This chain connects TRBV14 to TRBJ1-4; D gene ambiguous. The ends were cut back, 8 bases at V and 3 bases at J, with 10 bases in the middle. This CDR3 contains 13 residues. Germline CDR1 SGHDN, CDR2 FVKESK. This CDR3 is CASARSPNEKLFF. CDR3 nucleotides: TGTGCCAGCGCCCGGAGTCCTAATGAAAAACTGTTTTTT.

This chain joins TRBV11-3 and TRBJ1-6; D uncertain. Germline V gene lookup returns CDR1 SGHNT and CDR2 YENEEA. With 8 bases removed from V and 7 bases from J, the gap between germline ends came to 12 bases. The CDR3 covers 13 residues. CDR3 coding DNA: TGTGCCAGCGCCGGGTCCCGCAATTCACCCCTCCACTTT. Amino acid sequence: CASAGSRNSPLHF. Drawing the rest from reference TRBV11-3 and TRBJ1-6, the complete variable domain is EAGVVQSPRYKIIEKKQPVAFWCNPISGHNTLYWYLQNLGQGPELLIRYENEEAVDDSQLPKDRFSAERLKGVDSTLKIQPAELGDSAVYLCASAGSRNSPLHFGNGTRLTVT.

The CDR3 sequence: CASSLVPSGGRASGNEQFF. CDR3 nucleotides: TGCGCCAGCAGCTTGGTGCCTAGCGGGGGCCGCGCCTCGGGCAATGAGCAGTTCTTC. The chain combines TRBV5-1 with TRBJ2-1; the match to TRBD2 covers 10 bases. Germline-derived CDR1 and CDR2 are SGHRS and YFSETQ. The CDR3 consists of 19 residues. Trimming took 0 bases from V and 6 from J; bases not matched to a gene: 15.

The sample holds a few counts of this clone. The CDR3 region has the DNA TGTGCCAGCAGCGGGAGGGAGGCAACTAATGAAAAACTGTTTTTT. Translated: CASSGREATNEKLFF. This rearrangement joins TRBV9 to TRBJ1-4; D is unresolved. The V and J ends lost 3 bases and 0 bases respectively, with 9 bases between them. Germline assignment: CDR1 SGDLS and CDR2 YYNGEE. CDR3 size: 15 residues.

The chain recombines TRBV4-1 with TRBJ2-5; TRBD2 aligns across 9 bases. CDR1 is MGHRA, CDR2 YSYEKL, per germline. Trimming took 6 bases from V and 5 from J; bases not matched to a gene: 7. The CDR3 is made up of 14 amino acids. The CDR3 coding sequence is TGCGCCAGCAGTCCCGGCGGGGGGGAGGAGACCCAGTACTTC. Its translation is CASSPGGGEETQYF.

The chain carries TRBV7-2 and TRBJ2-7; 13 bases align to TRBD2. The CDR3 spans 16 residues. V lost 5 bases, J lost 5 bases, and 9 bases stayed unmatched. Germline lookup yields CDR1 SGHTA and CDR2 FQGNSA. In nucleotides, the CDR3 is TGTGCCAGCAGCCTTACTAGCGGGGGGGCCTTAAACGAGCAGTACTTC. Translating gives CASSLTSGGALNEQYF.

There are a few counts of this clone. The chain joins TRBV5-1 to TRBJ1-1; 7 bases are shared with TRBD1. This CDR3 is 15 amino acids long. Unmatched junction bases numbered 5, after V lost 0 bases and J lost 3 bases. CDR1 and CDR2 (germline): SGHRS, YFSETQ. This chain's CDR3 is CASSLGQGVDTEAFF. The CDR3, as DNA: TGCGCCAGCAGCTTGGGACAGGGTGTCGACACTGAAGCTTTCTTT.

The V call is TRBV27, the J call TRBJ1-1; a weak D match, TRBD1 (5 bases). The CDR3 has 14 residues. V was shortened by 2 bases and J by 4 bases, with 11 bases between the two germline ends. The germline CDR1 and CDR2 sequences are MNHEY and SMNVEV (reference sequence). The CDR3 here is CASSLGAGSTEAFF. The CDR3 DNA sequence: TGTGCCAGCAGTTTAGGGGCCGGGAGCACTGAAGCTTTCTTT.

The gene calls are TRBV2 and TRBJ1-5; 8 nucleotides align to TRBD1. CDR3 length: 15 amino acids. Per the germline V gene, CDR1 is SNHLY and CDR2 is FYNNEI. Trimming took 7 bases from V and 6 from J; bases not matched to a gene: 11. This CDR3 is CASTGLDRESQPQHF. DNA of the CDR3: TGTGCCAGCACCGGCCTGGACAGGGAAAGTCAGCCCCAGCATTTT.

This clone was detected only once. The V call is TRBV10-3, the J call TRBJ2-2; 14 bases map to TRBD2. J gave up 1 base and V 3 bases, and 7 bases lay outside the gene matches. Germline CDR1 ENHRY, CDR2 SYGVKD. The CDR3 covers 19 residues. Here the CDR3 reads CAISERGLAGDLNTGELFF. The CDR3 region has the DNA TGTGCCATCAGTGAAAGGGGACTAGCGGGGGATCTGAACACCGGGGAGCTGTTTTTT.

The V call is TRBV6-5, the J call TRBJ1-5; the match to TRBD1 covers 9 bases. Trimming cost V 5 bases and J 6 bases; bases outside gene matches: 8. The CDR3 is 15 residues long. Germline lookup yields CDR1 MNHEY and CDR2 SVGAGI. CDR3 DNA: TGTGCCAGCAGTGGTCAAGGACAGGGGATTCAGCCCCAGCATTTT. This encodes CASSGQGQGIQPQHF.

The chain joins TRBV25-1 to TRBJ2-2; 10 nucleotides agree with TRBD2. The CDR3 extends over 15 amino acids. The germline V gene encodes CDR1 MGHDK and CDR2 SYGVNS. Trimming cost V 5 bases and J 4 bases; bases outside gene matches: 4. The CDR3 sequence: CASSPRTSGTGELFF. CDR3 coding DNA: TGTGCCAGCAGTCCCCGGACTAGCGGCACCGGGGAGCTGTTTTTT.

The count of this clone is one. This chain uses TRBV18 with TRBJ2-1, with D tentatively TRBD1 (6 bases). Per the germline V gene, CDR1 is KGHSH and CDR2 is LQKENI. Trimming pared 3 bases from V and 2 bases from J, leaving 14 bases between. The CDR3 is 16 residues long. The DNA for the CDR3 is TGTGCCAGCTCACCTCGCGACAGGAGACCCTACAATGAGCAGTTCTTC. Encoded protein: CASSPRDRRPYNEQFF.

This chain joins TRBV19 and TRBJ1-2, with TRBD1 matching over 12 bases. This CDR3 region has 14 residues. V lost 9 bases, J lost 8 bases, and 10 bases stayed unmatched. In germline, CDR1 is LNHDA, CDR2 SQIVND (reference sequence). The CDR3 nucleotides are TGTGCCAGCCATCAGGGACAGGGGGCGTGGGGCTACACCTTC. Translated, it gives CASHQGQGAWGYTF.

The V and J genes are TRBV7-8 and TRBJ2-7; 10 bases agree with TRBD1. CDR1 SGHVS and CDR2 FQNEAQ come from the germline V gene. Germline trimming cut 5 bases from V and 1 base from J; bases unmatched to any gene: 5. The CDR3 runs to 15 residues. CDR3 loop: CASSPGQGVSYEQYF. In DNA, the CDR3 is TGTGCCAGCAGCCCCGGACAGGGGGTATCCTACGAGCAGTACTTC. Supplemented by reference TRBV7-8 and TRBJ2-7, the full variable domain reads GAGVSQSPRYKVAKRGQDVALRCDPISGHVSLFWYQQALGQGPEFLTYFQNEAQLDKSGLPSDRFFAERPEGSVSTLKIQRTQQEDSAVYLCASSPGQGVSYEQYFGPGTRLTVT.